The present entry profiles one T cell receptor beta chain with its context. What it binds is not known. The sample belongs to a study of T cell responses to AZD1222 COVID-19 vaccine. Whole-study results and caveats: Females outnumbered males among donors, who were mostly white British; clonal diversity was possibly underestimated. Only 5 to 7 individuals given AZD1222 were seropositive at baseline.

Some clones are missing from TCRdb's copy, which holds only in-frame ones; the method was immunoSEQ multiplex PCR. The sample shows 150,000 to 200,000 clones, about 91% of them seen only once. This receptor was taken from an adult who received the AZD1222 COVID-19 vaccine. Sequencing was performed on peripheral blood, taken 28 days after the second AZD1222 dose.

The CDR3 reads CASSPRTGTYTF. The CDR3 coding sequence is TGTGCCAGTAGTCCTCGGACAGGGACCTACACCTTC. J is TRBJ1-2 and V is TRBV19, with TRBD1 matching over 8 bases. The CDR3 sequence is 12 residues long. The germline V gene encodes CDR1 LNHDA and CDR2 SQIVND (reference sequence). V shed 5 bases, J shed 10 bases, and the junction held 6 bases outside the gene matches.